These 2 T cell receptor beta chains came from one sample sequenced in a study of identical twins. MiXCR, run by TCRdb on the 5' RACE reads, gives a single entry per CDR3 protein. This table has roughly 470,000 distinct CDR3 sequences, roughly an eighth appearing once. The sample was also reused in another study, on yellow fever vaccine responses in identical twins.

The sample consisted of CD4+ T cells sorted from blood. Receptors originate from a young woman in good health.

The V gene is TRBV25-1, the J gene TRBJ1-3; D unresolved. CDR3 length: 12 residues. Germline V CDR1 and CDR2: MGHDK, SYGVNS. The V gene lost 7 bases and the J gene lost 4 bases, with 8 bases spanning the gap. In DNA form, the CDR3 reads TGTGCCAGCACTCAACTGGGAAACACCATATATTTT. Residues: CASTQLGNTIYF. Complete variable domain (other parts from reference TRBV25-1 and TRBJ1-3): EADIYQTPRYLVIGTGKKITLECSQTMGHDKMYWYQQDPGMELHLIHYSYGVNSTEKGDLSSESTVSRIRTEHFPLTLESARPSHTSQYLCASTQLGNTIYFGEGSWLTVV.

This clonotype was seen only a few times. The rearrangement uses TRBV12-3 or TRBV12-4 and TRBJ2-7; 9 nucleotides agree with TRBD2. The length of the CDR3 is 16 residues. The V and J ends lost 4 bases and 0 bases, in that order; junction bases with no gene match: 7. CDR3 in DNA: TGTGCCAGCAGTTGGGATAGCGGGAGCCCCTCCTACGAGCAGTACTTC. It translates to CASSWDSGSPSYEQYF.